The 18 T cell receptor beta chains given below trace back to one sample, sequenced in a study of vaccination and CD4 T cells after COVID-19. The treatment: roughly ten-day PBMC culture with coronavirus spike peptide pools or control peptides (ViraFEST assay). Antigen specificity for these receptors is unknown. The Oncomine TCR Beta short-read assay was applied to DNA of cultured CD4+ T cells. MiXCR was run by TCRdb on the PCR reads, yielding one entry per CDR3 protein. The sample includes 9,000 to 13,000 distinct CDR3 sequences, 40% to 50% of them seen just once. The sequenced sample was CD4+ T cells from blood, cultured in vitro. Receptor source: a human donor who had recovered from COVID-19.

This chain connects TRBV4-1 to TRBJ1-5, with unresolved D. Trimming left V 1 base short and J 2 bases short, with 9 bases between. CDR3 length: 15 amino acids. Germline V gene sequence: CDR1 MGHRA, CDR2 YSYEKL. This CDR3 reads CASSQGSVGNQPQHF. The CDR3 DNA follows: TGCGCCAGCAGCCAAGGTTCAGTGGGCAATCAGCCCCAGCATTTT.

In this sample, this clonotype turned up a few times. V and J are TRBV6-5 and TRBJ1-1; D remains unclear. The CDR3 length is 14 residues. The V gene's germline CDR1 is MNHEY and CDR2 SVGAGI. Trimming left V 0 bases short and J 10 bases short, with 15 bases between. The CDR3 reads CASSYSGVYEVAFF. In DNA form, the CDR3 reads TGTGCCAGCAGTTACTCCGGGGTCTACGAAGTAGCTTTCTTT.

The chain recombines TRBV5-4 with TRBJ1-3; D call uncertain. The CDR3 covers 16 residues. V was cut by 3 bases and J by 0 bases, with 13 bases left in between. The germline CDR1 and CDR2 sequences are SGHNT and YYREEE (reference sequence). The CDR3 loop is CASSSPGRSSGNTIYF. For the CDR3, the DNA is TGTGCCAGCAGCTCCCCTGGGCGGTCCTCTGGAAACACCATATATTTT.

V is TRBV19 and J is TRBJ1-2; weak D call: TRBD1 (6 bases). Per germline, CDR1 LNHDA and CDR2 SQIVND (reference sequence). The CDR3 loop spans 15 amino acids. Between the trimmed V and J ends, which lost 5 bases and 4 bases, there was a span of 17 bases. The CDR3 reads CASSLTPGRGYGYTF. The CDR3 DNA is TGTGCCAGTAGTCTCACCCCTGGCAGGGGCTATGGCTACACCTTC.

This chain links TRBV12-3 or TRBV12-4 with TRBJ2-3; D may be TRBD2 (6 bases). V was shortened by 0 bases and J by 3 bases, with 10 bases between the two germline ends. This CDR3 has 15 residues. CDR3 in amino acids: CASSLARLVTDTQYF. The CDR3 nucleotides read TGTGCCAGCAGTTTAGCCCGACTAGTAACAGATACGCAGTATTTT.

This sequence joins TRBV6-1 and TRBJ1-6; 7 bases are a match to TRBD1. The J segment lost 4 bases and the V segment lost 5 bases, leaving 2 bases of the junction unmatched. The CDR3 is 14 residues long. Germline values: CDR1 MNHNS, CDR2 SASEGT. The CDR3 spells CASSKGQYNSPLHF. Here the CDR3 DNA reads TGTGCCAGCAGTAAGGGACAGTATAATTCACCCCTCCACTTT.

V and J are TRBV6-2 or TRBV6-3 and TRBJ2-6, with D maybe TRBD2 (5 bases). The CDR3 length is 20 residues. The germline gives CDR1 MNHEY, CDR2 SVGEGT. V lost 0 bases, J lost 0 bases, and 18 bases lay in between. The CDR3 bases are TGTGCCAGCAGTTACTCGTACTTTCGGGAACCCCTCTCTGGGGCCAACGTCCTGACTTTC. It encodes CASSYSYFREPLSGANVLTF.

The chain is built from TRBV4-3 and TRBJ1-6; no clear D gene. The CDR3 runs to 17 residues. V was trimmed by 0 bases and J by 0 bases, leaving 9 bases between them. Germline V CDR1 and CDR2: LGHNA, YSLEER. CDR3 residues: CASSQEPASSYNSPLHF. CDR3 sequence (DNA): TGCGCCAGCAGCCAAGAGCCAGCAAGCTCCTATAATTCACCCCTCCACTTT.

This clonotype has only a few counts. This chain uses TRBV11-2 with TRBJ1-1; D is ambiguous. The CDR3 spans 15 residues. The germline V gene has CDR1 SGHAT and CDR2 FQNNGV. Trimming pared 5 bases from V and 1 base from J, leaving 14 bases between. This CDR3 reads CASSPGHRRNTEAFF. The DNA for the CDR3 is TGTGCCAGCAGCCCGGGCCACCGCAGGAACACTGAAGCTTTCTTT. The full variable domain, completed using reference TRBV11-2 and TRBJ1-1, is EAGVAQSPRYKIIEKRQSVAFWCNPISGHATLYWYQQILGQGPKLLIQFQNNGVVDDSQLPKDRFSAERLKGVDSTLKIQPAKLEDSAVYLCASSPGHRRNTEAFFGQGTRLTVV.

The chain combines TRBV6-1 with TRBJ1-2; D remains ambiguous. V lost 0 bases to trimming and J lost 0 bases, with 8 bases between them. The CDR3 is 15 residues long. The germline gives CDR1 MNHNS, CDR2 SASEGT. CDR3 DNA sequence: TGTGCCAGCAGTGAAGCTGCAGGTTCTAACTATGGCTACACCTTC. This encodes CASSEAAGSNYGYTF.

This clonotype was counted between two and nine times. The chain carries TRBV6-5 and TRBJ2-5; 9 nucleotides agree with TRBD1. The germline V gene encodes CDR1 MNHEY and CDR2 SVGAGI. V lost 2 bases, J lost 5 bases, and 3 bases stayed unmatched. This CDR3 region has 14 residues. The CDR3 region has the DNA TGTGCCAGCAGTTACGTGACAGGGGGGGAGACCCAGTACTTC. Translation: CASSYVTGGETQYF.

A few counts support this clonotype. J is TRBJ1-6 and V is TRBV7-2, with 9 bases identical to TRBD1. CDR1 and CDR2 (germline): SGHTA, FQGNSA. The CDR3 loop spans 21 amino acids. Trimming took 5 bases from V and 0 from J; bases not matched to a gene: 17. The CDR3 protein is CASSPGTGRVVPSSYNSPLHF. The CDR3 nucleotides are TGTGCCAGCAGCCCAGGGACAGGGAGAGTGGTCCCCAGCTCCTATAATTCACCCCTCCACTTT.

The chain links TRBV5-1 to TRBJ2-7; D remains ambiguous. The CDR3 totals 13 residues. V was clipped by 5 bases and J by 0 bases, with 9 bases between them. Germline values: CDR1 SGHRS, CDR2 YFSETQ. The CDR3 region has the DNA TGCGCCAGCAGAAGGTGGGGCTCCTACGAGCAGTACTTC. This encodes CASRRWGSYEQYF.

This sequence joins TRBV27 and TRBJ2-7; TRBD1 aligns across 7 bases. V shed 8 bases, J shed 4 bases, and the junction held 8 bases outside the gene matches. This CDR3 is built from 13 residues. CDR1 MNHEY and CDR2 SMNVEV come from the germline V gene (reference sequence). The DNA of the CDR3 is TGTGCCAGCGGTACGGGACAGCTATACGAGCAGTACTTC. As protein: CASGTGQLYEQYF.

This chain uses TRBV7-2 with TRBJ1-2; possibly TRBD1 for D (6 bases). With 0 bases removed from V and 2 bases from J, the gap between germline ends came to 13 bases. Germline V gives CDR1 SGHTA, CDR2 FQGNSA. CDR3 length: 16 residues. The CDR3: CASSLAGAGTNYGYTF. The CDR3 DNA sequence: TGTGCCAGCAGCTTAGCGGGGGCAGGGACAAACTATGGCTACACCTTC.

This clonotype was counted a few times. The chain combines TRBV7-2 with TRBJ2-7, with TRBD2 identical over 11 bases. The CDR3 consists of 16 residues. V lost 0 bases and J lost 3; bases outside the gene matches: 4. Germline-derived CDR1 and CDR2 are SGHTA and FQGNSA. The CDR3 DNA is TGTGCCAGCAGCTTAGCTTCTAGCGGGGGGTTCTACGAGCAGTACTTC. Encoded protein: CASSLASSGGFYEQYF.

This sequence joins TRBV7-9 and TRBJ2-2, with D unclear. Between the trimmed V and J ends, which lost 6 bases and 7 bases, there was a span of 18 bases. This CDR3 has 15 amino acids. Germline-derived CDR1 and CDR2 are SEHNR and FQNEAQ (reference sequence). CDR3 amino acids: CASRTTGWSSGELFF. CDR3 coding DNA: TGTGCCAGCAGAACCACCGGTTGGTCCAGCGGGGAGCTGTTTTTT.

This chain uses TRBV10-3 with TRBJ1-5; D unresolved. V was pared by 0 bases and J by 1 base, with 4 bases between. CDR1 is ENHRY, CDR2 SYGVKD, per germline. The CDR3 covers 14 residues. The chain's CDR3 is CAISESMSNQPQHF. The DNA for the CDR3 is TGTGCCATCAGTGAGTCCATGAGCAATCAGCCCCAGCATTTT.